This T cell receptor (beta chain) was recovered during a study of blood T cell repertoires in COVID-19. In the study overall: Specimens from acute and convalescent COVID-19 originated in the United States, Italy and Spain. Sources were T cells, B-cell-depleted T cells, or PBMCs; the material itself was cDNA or gDNA.

One Seattle source followed patients from active infection through their disease course. The CDR3 spans 15 residues. The V gene's germline CDR1 is LGHNT and CDR2 FRNRAP. V was clipped by 7 bases and J by 0 bases, with 13 bases between them. Per the authors' pipeline: Reference gene primers were amplified, and this amplification served to estimate nucleated cell counts. This table comes from immunoSEQ multiplex PCR, and its TCRdb copy is limited to in-frame clones, with some not included. The V and J calls and clone size are taken from that table; D and trimming were inferred from the DNA. The sample consists of 450,000 or so clones, roughly 89% of them appearing once.

Sequenced material: peripheral blood. This chain connects TRBV12-5 to TRBJ1-5, with a weak D call TRBD1 (6 bases). The receptor was derived from a man aged 18 to 35 with COVID-19, enrolled during active disease. The CDR3 reads CASALQGYSNQPQHF. The CDR3 nucleotides are TGTGCTAGTGCCCTACAGGGTTATAGCAATCAGCCCCAGCATTTT. The variable domain in full, completed from reference TRBV12-5 and TRBJ1-5, reads DARVTQTPRHKVTEMGQEVTMRCQPILGHNTVFWYRQTMMQGLELLAYFRNRAPLDDSGMPKDRFSAEMPDATLATLKIQPSEPRDSAVYFCASALQGYSNQPQHFGDGTRLSIL.